These 15 T cell receptor beta chains share one sample of origin, sequenced in a study of blood T cell repertoires in COVID-19. Using immunoSEQ multiplex PCR, the repertoire was profiled, and TCRdb retains in-frame clones only, with some absent. This sample has about 200,000 clones, with approximately 80% found just once. Sequencing was done on a sample of PBMCs or T cells enriched from blood (not recorded which). These receptor sequences come from a man in his forties who had recovered from COVID-19.

The chain joins TRBV4-1 to TRBJ2-7; TRBD2 matches 8 bases. The CDR3 contains 13 residues. V shed 4 bases and J 6 bases; nucleotides not matched to a gene: 5. Germline assignment: CDR1 MGHRA and CDR2 YSYEKL. This CDR3 is CASSPGLAREQYV. CDR3 DNA sequence: TGCGCCAGCAGCCCCGGACTAGCCCGCGAGCAGTACGTC.

This chain connects TRBV7-3 to TRBJ2-1; 10 bases are a match to TRBD2. CDR3 length: 16 residues. The V gene end was trimmed by 5 bases and the J gene end by 0 bases; junction bases not matched to a gene: 4. Germline V gene sequence: CDR1 SGHTA, CDR2 FQGTGA. CDR3 DNA sequence: TGTGCCAGCAGCCCGGGACTAGCGCACTCCTACAATGAGCAGTTCTTC. As protein: CASSPGLAHSYNEQFF.

This clone was seen a single time. V is TRBV23-1 and J is TRBJ1-5; TRBD1 might be the D (5 bases). TRBV23-1 is an ORF; its function is uncertain. V was shortened by 4 bases and J by 4 bases, with 14 bases between the two germline ends. The length of the CDR3 is 15 residues. The CDR3, as DNA: TGCGCCAGCAGTCGAGTCGAAAGGGGTAATCAGCCCCAGCATTTT. Residues: CASSRVERGNQPQHF.

The chain is built from TRBV28 and TRBJ1-5; 7 nucleotides agree with TRBD1. The CDR3 length is 14 residues. The J segment lost 5 bases and the V segment lost 2 bases, leaving 3 bases of the junction unmatched. In germline, CDR1 is MDHEN, CDR2 SYDVKM. The chain's CDR3 is CASSLEGAHQPQHF. CDR3 DNA: TGTGCCAGCAGTTTAGAGGGGGCCCATCAGCCCCAGCATTTT.

V and J are TRBV13 and TRBJ2-1; TRBD2 matches at 10 bases. V dropped 4 bases and J dropped 15; count of bases not matched to a gene: 9. The CDR3 is made up of 13 amino acids. Germline lookup yields CDR1 PRHDT and CDR2 FYEKMQ (reference sequence). CDR3 sequence (DNA): TGTGCCAGCAGCTACGCGACTAGCGGGCCGGGGTTCTTC. Its protein is CASSYATSGPGFF.

The chain recombines TRBV4-3 with TRBJ2-1; TRBD2 matches at 16 bases. Per the germline V gene, CDR1 is LGHNA and CDR2 is YSLEER. The CDR3 runs 17 residues. After removal of 0 bases from V and 10 bases from J, the junction contained 6 bases not matched to a gene. The CDR3 DNA is TGCGCCAGCAGCCAAGATACGGGACTAGCGGGAGGGGGCGAGCAGTTCTTC. Amino acid sequence: CASSQDTGLAGGGEQFF.

The chain recombines TRBV25-1 with TRBJ1-2; TRBD1 aligns across 7 bases. V lost 4 bases, J lost 6 bases, and 8 bases stayed unmatched. The CDR3 length is 14 residues. CDR1 and CDR2 (germline): MGHDK, SYGVNS. CDR3 nucleotide sequence: TGTGCCAGCAGTGTGAGGGGGCGGAAAGATGGCTACACCTTC. Its translation: CASSVRGRKDGYTF.

The rearrangement joins TRBV7-9 to TRBJ1-2; D gene ambiguous. The CDR3 extends over 15 amino acids. V lost 5 bases and J lost 4, with 17 bases in between. The germline gives CDR1 SEHNR, CDR2 FQNEAQ (reference sequence). The CDR3 nucleotides read TGTGCCAGCAGCCACATTCCTTCAGGTTCCTATGGCTACACCTTC. Its protein product is CASSHIPSGSYGYTF.

V and J are TRBV4-3 and TRBJ2-5; 7 bases are a match to TRBD2. Germline CDR1 and CDR2: LGHNA and YSLEER. With 4 bases clipped from V and 2 bases from J, the junction kept 4 bases outside the gene matches. This CDR3 region has 14 residues. The CDR3 DNA reads TGCGCCAGCAGCCCAGCGGGAATTCAAGAGACCCAGTACTTC. Protein sequence: CASSPAGIQETQYF.

This clone has a single count. This sequence joins TRBV6-5 and TRBJ1-3; 8 bases are shared with TRBD1. The germline gives CDR1 MNHEY, CDR2 SVGAGI. This CDR3 contains 14 residues. The V segment lost 8 bases and the J segment 1 base; nucleotides outside the gene matches: 4. As DNA, the CDR3 is TGTGCCAGCGGGACAGGACCATCTGGAAACACCATATATTTT. As protein: CASGTGPSGNTIYF.

This clone was detected only once. The V gene is TRBV4-3, the J gene TRBJ1-1, with 12 bases lining up with TRBD1. CDR3 length: 18 amino acids. V lost 0 bases to trimming and J lost 0 bases; unmatched junction nucleotides: 5. Germline lookup yields CDR1 LGHNA and CDR2 YSLEER. The CDR3 DNA follows: TGCGCCAGCAGCCAAGAGGGACAGGGGGCGGTTATGAACACTGAAGCTTTCTTT. Residues: CASSQEGQGAVMNTEAFF.

This chain links TRBV2 with TRBJ1-5; 8 positions agree with TRBD1. CDR1 SNHLY and CDR2 FYNNEI come from the germline V gene. The CDR3 loop spans 15 amino acids. V trimming: 5 bases; J trimming: 3 bases; junction bases outside the gene matches: 6. CDR3 region: CASSIQGGINQPQHF. The CDR3 DNA follows: TGTGCCAGCAGTATACAGGGGGGCATCAATCAGCCCCAGCATTTT.

The count of this clone is one. The V call is TRBV29-1, the J call TRBJ1-6; 9 nucleotides match TRBD1. Per germline, CDR1 SQVTM and CDR2 ANQGSEA. The CDR3 length is 13 residues. V gave up 4 bases and J gave up 10 bases; unmatched junction bases: 5. The CDR3 nucleotides read TGCAGCGTTGCAGACAGGGGGAAATCACCCCTCCACTTT. Its translation: CSVADRGKSPLHF.

This clone was observed a handful of times. The chain links TRBV9 to TRBJ2-7; D gene unclear. In germline, CDR1 is SGDLS, CDR2 YYNGEE. The germline V and J ends were trimmed by 0 bases and 1 base, with 11 bases remaining between them. CDR3 length: 15 residues. The DNA for the CDR3 is TGTGCCAGCAGCGTAGCTGAGTCTTTTTCCTACGAGCAGTACTTC. It is translated as CASSVAESFSYEQYF.

The J gene is TRBJ2-1, the V gene TRBV9; 9 bases agree with TRBD2. Germline loops: CDR1 SGDLS, CDR2 YYNGEE. Trimming cost V 0 bases and J 9 bases; bases outside gene matches: 7. CDR3 length: 15 amino acids. CDR3 region: CASSVAAGGPVEQFF. CDR3 DNA: TGTGCCAGCAGCGTAGCGGCGGGAGGGCCGGTTGAGCAGTTCTTC.